These 15 T cell receptor beta chains originate from one sample sequenced in a study of CD8+ T cells in alopecia areata (dated by TCRdb to 2016 to 2019). Receptor libraries were prepared by the immunoSEQ multiplex PCR assay. To provide template for TCR sequencing, every sample had RNA extracted and reverse transcribed into cDNA. Imported from immuneACCESS, the table was reduced by TCRdb to in-frame sequences with V and J called. These copies leave out some clones; in studies compared against another copy, an unresolved V gene accounts for under half, and the cause of the remainder is not known. The sample has roughly 250,000 clones on record, 67% of them singletons. The ten largest clones add up to approximately 1.2% of the sample. The intended sense of this specimen's time point label: baseline before oral tofacitinib. The source material was CD4+ T cells sorted from blood, sampled at week 0. The receptors were gathered from a human donor with alopecia areata.

The chain uses TRBV5-1 and TRBJ1-2; a weak D match, TRBD1 (5 bases). This CDR3 contains 16 residues. V was clipped by 4 bases and J by 3 bases, with 19 bases between them. CDR1 and CDR2 (germline): SGHRS, YFSETQ. The DNA for the CDR3 is TGCGCCAGCAGCCCCCCCCCGGGACGGGGGGACTATGGCTACACCTTC. Translating gives CASSPPPGRGDYGYTF.

This chain connects TRBV25-1 to TRBJ2-3; no definite D call. Trimming left V 2 bases short and J 1 base short, with 13 bases between. Germline assignment: CDR1 MGHDK and CDR2 SYGVNS. The CDR3 is made up of 16 amino acids. DNA for the CDR3: TGTGCCAGCAGTGAAGAAGGCCGTGTGGGCACAGATACGCAGTATTTT. Translated: CASSEEGRVGTDTQYF.

The chain employs TRBV6-1 and TRBJ1-5, with unresolved D. Germline CDR1 reads MNHNS; CDR2 reads SASEGT. Between the trimmed V and J ends, which lost 7 bases and 7 bases, there was a span of 17 bases. The CDR3 has 14 amino acids. CDR3 nucleotide sequence: TGTGCCAGCACCGAACGTAGGAACAGCCAGCCCCAGCATTTT. Translated, it gives CASTERRNSQPQHF.

This clone has more than one count but fewer than ten. Here the CDR3 reads CASSYDRDYGYTF. CDR3 coding DNA: TGTGCCAGCAGTTACGACAGGGACTATGGCTACACCTTC. The rearrangement links TRBV6-6 to TRBJ1-2, with 7 bases identical to TRBD1. Germline lookup yields CDR1 MNHNY and CDR2 SVGAGI (reference sequence). CDR3 length: 13 residues. Trimming removed 2 bases from V and 3 bases from J; junction bases left unmatched: 0.

J is TRBJ2-3 and V is TRBV23-1; D gene unclear. TRBV23-1 is labeled an ORF, and its function is uncertain. The CDR3 totals 14 residues. V dropped 6 bases and J dropped 0 bases, with 10 bases sitting between them. DNA of the CDR3: TGCGCCAGCAGCAGGTCGTGGAGCACAGATACGCAGTATTTT. Amino acid sequence: CASSRSWSTDTQYF.

The V gene is TRBV6-5, the J gene TRBJ2-1; D is undetermined. Germline V gene lookup returns CDR1 MNHEY and CDR2 SVGAGI. V lost 2 bases to trimming and J lost 4 bases, with 12 bases between them. This CDR3 is 15 amino acids long. CDR3 nucleotide sequence: TGTGCCAGCAGTTACAGCCGGAAACAGTACAATGAGCAGTTCTTC. The encoded protein is CASSYSRKQYNEQFF.

The rearrangement uses TRBV6-5 and TRBJ2-7; D might be TRBD1 (6 bases). This CDR3 is built from 14 residues. Per the germline V gene, CDR1 is MNHEY and CDR2 is SVGAGI. Deletions cut 6 bases from V and 2 bases from J, with 14 bases between. The CDR3 region has the DNA TGTGCCAGCAGCCCACAGGGTTTCACCTACGAGCAGTACTTC. Translated: CASSPQGFTYEQYF.

The chain joins TRBV4-3 to TRBJ2-3; unclear D gene. The CDR3 sequence is 15 residues long. The V gene's germline CDR1 is LGHNA and CDR2 YSLEER. With 4 bases removed from V and 2 bases from J, the gap between germline ends came to 13 bases. The CDR3 sequence: CASSPHRDNTDTQYF. The CDR3 region has the DNA TGCGCCAGCAGCCCCCACAGAGATAACACAGATACGCAGTATTTT.

The rearrangement joins TRBV29-1 to TRBJ2-7; D uncertain. Germline-derived CDR1 and CDR2 are SQVTM and ANQGSEA. V was cut by 6 bases and J by 0 bases, with 15 bases left in between. This CDR3 comprises 14 residues. CDR3: CSVRNRVSSYEQYF. The CDR3 DNA reads as TGCAGCGTCAGAAATCGAGTGAGCTCCTACGAGCAGTACTTC.

This chain connects TRBV9 to TRBJ1-2; the D gene is possibly TRBD1 (5 bases). Germline V gene lookup returns CDR1 SGDLS and CDR2 YYNGEE. The CDR3 contains 13 residues. V was shortened by 4 bases and J by 12 bases, with 19 bases between the two germline ends. The DNA of the CDR3 is TGTGCCAGCAGCCCAGGGAACGCTAGGAGGAACACCTTC. This sequence encodes CASSPGNARRNTF.

The rearrangement uses TRBV30 and TRBJ1-4; D gene ambiguous. Trimming pared 2 bases from V and 10 bases from J, leaving 20 bases between. Germline CDR1 reads GTSNPN; CDR2 reads SVGIG (reference sequence). The CDR3 runs 15 residues. The CDR3 loop reads CAWSLSNGKLGKLFF. The CDR3 DNA sequence: TGTGCCTGGAGTTTGTCGAACGGAAAACTGGGAAAACTGTTTTTT.

This clone was recorded a few times. The chain links TRBV7-2 to TRBJ2-5; a possible D gene is TRBD2 (7 bases). The length of the CDR3 is 15 residues. The V gene's germline CDR1 is SGHTA and CDR2 FQGNSA. V lost 6 bases to trimming and J lost 4 bases, with 18 bases between them. For the CDR3, the DNA is TGTGCCAGCAGTCCCCGAGGGGGGGCCGCAGAGACCCAGTACTTC. Protein: CASSPRGGAAETQYF.

V and J are TRBV30 and TRBJ1-5; no definite D call. The CDR3 consists of 14 residues. Germline V lookup: CDR1 GTSNPN, CDR2 SVGIG (reference sequence). With 0 bases removed from V and 7 bases from J, the gap between germline ends came to 13 bases. CDR3 bases: TGTGCCTGGAGTGTAGACTGGGGTAAGCAGCCCCAGCATTTT. The encoded protein is CAWSVDWGKQPQHF.

This chain links TRBV27 with TRBJ2-1, with unresolved D. The CDR3 is 13 residues long. The V end lost 3 bases, the J end lost 2 bases, and 5 bases lay between the germline ends. The germline gives CDR1 MNHEY, CDR2 SMNVEV (reference sequence). The CDR3 here is CASSFLPYNEQFF. DNA of the CDR3: TGTGCCAGCAGTTTCCTTCCCTACAATGAGCAGTTCTTC.

This clone turned up a few times. The rearrangement joins TRBV23-1 to TRBJ2-5, with 8 bases lining up with TRBD2. TRBV23-1 is an open reading frame whose function is uncertain. The CDR3 totals 16 residues. J gave up 0 bases and V 0 bases, and 3 bases lay outside the gene matches. CDR3 DNA: TGCGCCAGCAGTCAATCGAGGCGGGGGGACCAAGAGACCCAGTACTTC. It translates to CASSQSRRGDQETQYF.